The 4 T cell receptor beta chains below were found in one sample sequenced in a study of monozygotic twins with inflammatory bowel disease. TCRdb reprocessed the 5' RACE reads, keeping one entry per CDR3 protein, no DNA. This sample's table reports more than 350,000 distinct CDR3 sequences. Material for sequencing was blood. These receptor sequences come from a human donor with ulcerative colitis or Crohn's disease, or a healthy co-twin of an affected twin (not recorded which).

This chain connects TRBV9 to TRBJ2-2. The germline CDR1 and CDR2 sequences are SGDLS and YYNGEE. This CDR3 comprises 15 residues. This chain's CDR3 is CASSVQPDNTGELFF. Full variable domain (rest looked up from reference TRBV9 and TRBJ2-2): DSGVTQTPKHLITATGQRVTLRCSPRSGDLSVYWYQQSLDQGLQFLIQYYNGEERAKGNILERFSAQQFPDLHSELNLSSLELGDSALYFCASSVQPDNTGELFFGEGSRLTVL.

The V gene is TRBV7-2, the J gene TRBJ2-5. The CDR3 runs to 14 residues. Per the germline V gene, CDR1 is SGHTA and CDR2 is FQGNSA. The CDR3 protein is CASSLSGNQETQYF.

The V gene is TRBV5-5, the J gene TRBJ2-2; TCRdb returns TRBD1, unconfirmable since there is no DNA. CDR3 length: 14 amino acids. Germline-derived CDR1 and CDR2 are SGHKS and YYEKEE (reference sequence). CDR3 residues: CASSSFRGTGELFF.

The chain couples TRBV20-1 to TRBJ1-1; TCRdb returns TRBD1, unconfirmable since there is no DNA. This CDR3 has 16 amino acids. Germline loops: CDR1 DFQATT, CDR2 SNEGSKA (reference sequence). The CDR3 here is CSARGTGKGLGTEAFF.